The present TCR beta chain was sequenced within a study of T-cell reconstitution after alpha-beta-depleted transplantation in children. Study-level findings and limits: A year had passed since transplant, and T-cell counts and diversity by then came mostly from newly produced T cells. The high TCRbeta diversity at day 60 in some patients came from surviving recipient T cells and thymic progenitors. Expanded graft clones, several hundred of them, were reportedly the source of alpha-beta T cells about two months after transplant.

The germline V and J ends were trimmed by 2 bases and 7 bases, with 11 bases remaining between them. CDR1 GTSNPN and CDR2 SVGIG come from the germline V gene (reference sequence). The CDR3 has 12 residues. The authors prepared the TCRbeta library with unique molecular identifiers. In TCRdb, the PCR reads were re-called with MiXCR into one record per CDR3 protein. The table has 500,000 to 650,000 distinct CDR3 sequences, approximately 10% seen once. About this clonotype: Its target is unknown.

The source material was PBMCs, mostly from graft donor cells, sampled 180 days after TCRalphabeta/CD19-depleted stem cell transplant. This TCR was recovered from a female patient aged 2-10 years who had a stem cell transplant for aplastic anemia, so the T cells may come from the graft donor. The chain joins TRBV30 to TRBJ1-1; D perhaps matches TRBD1 (5 bases). The CDR3 sequence: CAWSQRGNEAFF. DNA for the CDR3: TGTGCCTGGAGTCAAAGGGGTAATGAAGCTTTCTTT.